This T cell receptor beta chain was recovered during a study of PD-1 blockade in classical Hodgkin lymphoma. V was pared by 4 bases and J by 4 bases, with 12 bases between. CDR1 and CDR2 from the germline V gene are SGDLS and YYNGEE. The CDR3 is made up of 14 amino acids. Indicated time point: newly diagnosed, previously untreated cHL patient sample. Untreated, newly diagnosed classical Hodgkin lymphoma PBMCs were comparators. Notes on the study in general: Healthy donors reportedly exceeded newly diagnosed patients in baseline TCR diversity.

The data were produced by immunoSEQ multiplex PCR, yet TCRdb's version contains in-frame clones alone and is incomplete. The repertoire holds around 26,000 clones, with about 93% as singletons. Of note for this clone: What it binds is unknown.

The sequence came from a human donor with classical Hodgkin lymphoma. The chain recombines TRBV9 with TRBJ2-1; unclear D gene. The material sequenced was peripheral blood mononuclear cells (PBMCs). CDR3 loop: CASSFTGSYNEQFF. In nucleotides, the CDR3 is TGTGCCAGCAGCTTTACCGGGTCGTACAATGAGCAGTTCTTC.